Described below is a single T cell receptor (beta chain) sequence and its context. The antigen remains undetermined. The CDR3 runs to 16 residues. V lost 1 base and J 1 base, leaving 11 bases between the germline ends. The germline V gene encodes CDR1 LGHNA and CDR2 YSLEER. The sample belongs to a study of T cell responses to AZD1222 COVID-19 vaccine. Whole-study findings and limits: Nearly half of spike-specific TCRs reportedly target unmutated variant regions. Across the whole spike, CD4 TCRs peaked at regions 160-218 and 743-854. There were repertoire samples only from the period after the peak T cell response. Seropositive AZD1222 recipients at baseline numbered only five or six.

The assay was immunoSEQ multiplex PCR, and TCRdb's table has in-frame clones only and misses some. Among over 65,000 clones listed, roughly nine tenths were seen once. V gene TRBV4-3 combines with J gene TRBJ2-1, with a weak D call TRBD1 (5 bases). The TCR comes from an adult who received the AZD1222 COVID-19 vaccine. The material sequenced was peripheral blood, taken 28 days after the second AZD1222 dose. The CDR3 here is CASSQVAPGSYNEQFF. The CDR3 DNA follows: TGCGCCAGCAGCCAAGTCGCCCCAGGGTCCTACAATGAGCAGTTCTTC.